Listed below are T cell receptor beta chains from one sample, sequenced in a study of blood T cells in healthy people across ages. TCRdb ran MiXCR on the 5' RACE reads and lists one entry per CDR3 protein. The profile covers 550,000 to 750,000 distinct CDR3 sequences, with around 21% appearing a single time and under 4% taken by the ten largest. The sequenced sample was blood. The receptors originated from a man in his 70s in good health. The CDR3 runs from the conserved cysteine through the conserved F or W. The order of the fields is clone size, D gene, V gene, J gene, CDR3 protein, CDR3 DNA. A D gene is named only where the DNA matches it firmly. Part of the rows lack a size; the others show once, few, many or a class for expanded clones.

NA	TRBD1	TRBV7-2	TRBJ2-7	CASSLGQGEYEQYF	TGTGCCAGCAGCTTAGGGCAGGGGGAGTACGAGCAGTACTTC
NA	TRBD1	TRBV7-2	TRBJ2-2	CASSLGQGFRGGELFF	TGTGCCAGCAGCTTAGGACAGGGGTTTCGCGGCGGGGAGCTGTTTTTT
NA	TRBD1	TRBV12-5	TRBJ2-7	CASATDRGPPQYF	TGTGCTAGTGCTACGGACAGGGGGCCCCCACAGTACTTC
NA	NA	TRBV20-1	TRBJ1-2	CSARVQGRYGYTF	TGCAGTGCTAGAGTACAGGGCCGCTATGGCTACACCTTC
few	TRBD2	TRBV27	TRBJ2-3	CASSSIAGGPGDTQYF	TGTGCCAGCAGTTCCATAGCGGGAGGGCCAGGGGATACGCAGTATTTT
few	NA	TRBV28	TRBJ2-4	CASSLERIAKNIQYF	TGTGCCAGCAGTTTAGAGCGGATAGCCAAAAACATTCAGTACTTC
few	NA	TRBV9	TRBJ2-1	CASSVGVGSYNEQFF	TGTGCCAGCAGCGTAGGAGTGGGTTCCTACAATGAGCAGTTCTTC
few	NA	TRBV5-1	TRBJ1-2	CASSPGRVYGYTF	TGCGCCAGCAGCCCGGGACGGGTTTATGGCTACACCTTC
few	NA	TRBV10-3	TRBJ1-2	CAISVVEGSYGYTF	TGTGCCATCAGTGTTGTGGAGGGAAGCTATGGCTACACCTTC
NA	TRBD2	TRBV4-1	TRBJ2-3	CASSQRPSGESTDTQYF	TGCGCCAGCAGCCAAAGGCCGAGCGGGGAAAGCACAGATACGCAGTATTTT
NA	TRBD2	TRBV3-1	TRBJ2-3	CASSQDPAGGTDTQYF	TGTGCCAGCAGCCAAGATCCAGCGGGGGGCACAGATACGCAGTATTTT
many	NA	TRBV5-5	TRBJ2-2	CASSVVGDGELFF	TGTGCCAGCAGCGTGGTAGGGGACGGGGAGCTGTTTTTT
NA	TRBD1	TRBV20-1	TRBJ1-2	CSARDRDRGPYGYTF	TGCAGTGCTAGAGATCGGGACAGGGGCCCCTATGGCTACACCTTC
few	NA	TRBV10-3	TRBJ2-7	CAISLRDTSGEQYF	TGTGCCATCAGCCTCCGGGACACAAGTGGCGAGCAGTACTTC
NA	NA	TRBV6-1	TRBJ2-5	CASGRAGQETQYF	TGTGCCAGCGGCAGGGCTGGTCAAGAGACCCAGTACTTC
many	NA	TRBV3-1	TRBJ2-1	CASSQERNDHPNEQFF	TGTGCCAGCAGCCAGGAAAGAAACGACCACCCGAATGAGCAGTTCTTC
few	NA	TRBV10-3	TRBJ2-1	CAISGGSSYNEQFF	TGTGCCATCAGTGGAGGGAGTTCCTACAATGAGCAGTTCTTC
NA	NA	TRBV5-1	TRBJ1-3	CASSLELSSGNTIYF	TGCGCCAGCAGCTTGGAACTGAGCTCTGGAAACACCATATATTTT
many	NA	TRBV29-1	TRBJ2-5	CSVEDPKSQETQYF	TGCAGCGTTGAAGATCCGAAGTCCCAAGAGACCCAGTACTTC
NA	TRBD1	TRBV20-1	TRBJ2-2	CSARPPGTGNTGELFF	TGCAGTGCTAGGCCGCCCGGGACAGGGAACACCGGGGAGCTGTTTTTT
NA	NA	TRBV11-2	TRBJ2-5	CASSFSTRTEETQYF	TGTGCCAGCAGCTTTTCAACTAGGACCGAAGAGACCCAGTACTTC
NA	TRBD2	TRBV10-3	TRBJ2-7	CAISAGTSGSYEQYF	TGTGCCATCAGCGCCGGGACTAGCGGGTCCTACGAGCAGTACTTC
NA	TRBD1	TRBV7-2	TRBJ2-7	CASSTGQGSSYEQYF	TGTGCCAGCAGCACCGGACAGGGTAGCTCCTACGAGCAGTACTTC
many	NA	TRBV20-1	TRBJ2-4	CSARETGAKNIQYF	TGCAGTGCTAGAGAAACAGGGGCCAAAAACATTCAGTACTTC
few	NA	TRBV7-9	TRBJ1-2	CASSLEDVDGYTF	TGTGCCAGCAGCTTAGAGGACGTCGATGGCTACACCTTC
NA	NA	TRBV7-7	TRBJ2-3	CASSTSGGFTDTQYF	TGTGCTAGCAGCACAAGCGGAGGCTTCACAGATACGCAGTATTTT
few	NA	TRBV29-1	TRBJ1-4	CSVVVWAGEKLFF	TGCAGCGTTGTTGTCTGGGCGGGCGAAAAACTGTTTTTT
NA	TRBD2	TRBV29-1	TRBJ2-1	CSVAASGYNEQFF	TGCAGCGTTGCAGCTAGCGGGTACAATGAGCAGTTCTTC
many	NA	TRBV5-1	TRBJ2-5	CASSLVFGEGETQYF	TGCGCCAGCAGCTTGGTTTTCGGCGAGGGAGAGACCCAGTACTTC
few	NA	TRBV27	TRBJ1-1	CASSLDRIQNTEAFF	TGTGCCAGCAGTTTAGATCGGATACAGAACACTGAAGCTTTCTTT
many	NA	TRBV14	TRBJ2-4	CASSQTGPLGLAKNIQYF	TGTGCCAGCAGCCAAACCGGGCCTCTGGGGCTTGCCAAAAACATTCAGTACTTC